Listed below are T cell receptor beta chains from one sample, sequenced in a study of T cell responses to AZD1222 COVID-19 vaccine. The method was immunoSEQ multiplex PCR; TCRdb's version includes in-frame clones alone and lacks a portion of them. The sample has approximately 190,000 clones; under 95% are singletons. Source: peripheral blood, taken on day 0 of AZD1222 vaccination. The receptors come from an adult in good health. Each CDR3 is given with its conserved first and last residue. A D gene is named only where the DNA matches it firmly. Clone size is given for some rows only: seen once, a few or many times, or a class if the clone is expanded.

j_gene: TRBJ1-2; d_gene: -; v_gene: TRBV19; abundance: -; CDR3nt: TGTGCCAGTAGTATAACGGGGGAGACGGGCTACACCTTC; CDR3aa: CASSITGETGYTF
j_gene: TRBJ2-1; d_gene: TRBD1; v_gene: TRBV11-2; abundance: -; CDR3nt: TGTGCCAGCAGCGACCGGGACAGCCTCAACAATGAGCAGTTCTTC; CDR3aa: CASSDRDSLNNEQFF
j_gene: TRBJ2-5; d_gene: TRBD2; v_gene: TRBV7-2; abundance: -; CDR3nt: TGTGCCAGCAGCTTAGTACGGGGGGAACGGAAGACCCAGTACTTC; CDR3aa: CASSLVRGERKTQYF
j_gene: TRBJ2-2; d_gene: TRBD2; v_gene: TRBV2; abundance: -; CDR3nt: TGTGCCAGCAGACCCGGCCTAGCGGGGGGGTTAACCGGGGAGCTGTTTTTT; CDR3aa: CASRPGLAGGLTGELFF
j_gene: TRBJ1-1; d_gene: TRBD1; v_gene: TRBV7-3; abundance: -; CDR3nt: TGTGCCAGCAGCTGGTCAGGGGGCACTGAAGCTTTCTTT; CDR3aa: CASSWSGGTEAFF
j_gene: TRBJ1-1; d_gene: -; v_gene: TRBV5-1; abundance: -; CDR3nt: TGCGCCAGCAGAGGAGGAGAGAACACTGAAGCTTTCTTT; CDR3aa: CASRGGENTEAFF
j_gene: TRBJ2-3; d_gene: -; v_gene: TRBV7-3; abundance: once; CDR3nt: TGTGCCAGCAGCGCCACATTGGGCACAGATACGCAGTATTTT; CDR3aa: CASSATLGTDTQYF
j_gene: TRBJ2-1; d_gene: TRBD1; v_gene: TRBV5-6; abundance: -; CDR3nt: TGTGCCAGCAGCCTAGAGACAGGGGGCGATGAGCAGTTCTTC; CDR3aa: CASSLETGGDEQFF
j_gene: TRBJ1-1; d_gene: -; v_gene: TRBV7-3; abundance: -; CDR3nt: TGTGCCAGCAGCCCAGCGATGGGGGCCACTGAAGCTTTCTTT; CDR3aa: CASSPAMGATEAFF
j_gene: TRBJ2-1; d_gene: -; v_gene: TRBV29-1; abundance: -; CDR3nt: TGCAGCGTTGACGCAGACCAATACAATGAGCAGTTCTTC; CDR3aa: CSVDADQYNEQFF